The 30 T cell receptor beta chains below were found in one sample sequenced in a study of CD4 T cells in relation to SARS-CoV-2 and coronaviruses. These TCRs' antigens remain unknown. Profiling relied on immunoSEQ multiplex PCR, and the TCRdb table lists in-frame clones only, not all of them. The sample lists some 20,000 clones; 60% to 80% were seen once. The unexposed donors gave CD4+ T cells in about 2011-2018, prior to COVID-19. The cells were cultured for around ten days before CD4+ T cells were isolated. The sequenced material came from CD4+ T cells from PBMCs, cultured in vitro. The source of these receptors is a human donor in good health.

V gene TRBV7-7 combines with J gene TRBJ2-1; TRBD2 agrees at 7 bases. CDR1 and CDR2 from the germline V gene are SSHAT and FNYEAQ (reference sequence). The CDR3 extends over 14 amino acids. The trim removed 2 bases at V and 7 bases at J, leaving 5 bases unmatched. For the CDR3, the DNA is TGTGCCAGCAGCTTATCAGCGGGACTAAATGAGCAGTTCTTC. It specifies CASSLSAGLNEQFF.

The chain links TRBV28 to TRBJ1-5, with no clear D. Trimming cost V 7 bases and J 1 base, with 14 bases left between them. Germline V gene sequence: CDR1 MDHEN, CDR2 SYDVKM. CDR3 length: 15 residues. Here the CDR3 reads CASIVAGLSNQPQHF. The DNA for the CDR3 is TGTGCCAGCATCGTGGCAGGATTAAGCAATCAGCCCCAGCATTTT.

The gene calls are TRBV5-1 and TRBJ1-4; D gene uncertain. V shed 0 bases and J shed 10 bases, with 13 bases lying between them. The CDR3 is 14 residues long. Germline V CDR1 and CDR2: SGHRS, YFSETQ. The CDR3 DNA sequence: TGCGCCAGCAGCTTGGACCCCGAAATGGGAAAACTGTTTTTT. Its translation: CASSLDPEMGKLFF.

The chain employs TRBV9 and TRBJ2-7; 12 bases match TRBD1. This CDR3 contains 16 residues. Per the germline V gene, CDR1 is SGDLS and CDR2 is YYNGEE. The junction had 8 bases not matched to a gene; V was cut back by 3 bases and J by 4 bases. In nucleotides, the CDR3 is TGTGCCAGCAGCGAGGGGGGACAGGGGGCTGTTTACGAGCAGTACTTC. This gives the protein CASSEGGQGAVYEQYF.

The gene calls are TRBV19 and TRBJ1-1; no clear D gene. Germline CDR1 and CDR2: LNHDA and SQIVND (reference sequence). This CDR3 spans 14 amino acids. Trimming pared 1 base from V and 0 bases from J, leaving 6 bases between. The CDR3 spells CASSIGYVNTEAFF. The CDR3 bases are TGTGCCAGTAGTATAGGTTACGTGAACACTGAAGCTTTCTTT.

The chain links TRBV30 to TRBJ2-7, with 13 bases matching TRBD2. CDR3 size: 15 residues. V lost 5 bases to trimming and J lost 5 bases; unmatched junction nucleotides: 9. CDR1 GTSNPN and CDR2 SVGIG come from the germline V gene (reference sequence). The CDR3 loop is CAWDRGLAGTHEQYF. Written as DNA, the CDR3 is TGTGCCTGGGACAGGGGACTAGCGGGAACCCACGAGCAGTACTTC.

The rearrangement links TRBV20-1 to TRBJ2-3; 8 nucleotides align to TRBD2. CDR1 DFQATT and CDR2 SNEGSKA come from the germline V gene (reference sequence). The CDR3 spans 13 residues. Unmatched junction bases numbered 8, after V lost 3 bases and J lost 9 bases. As DNA, the CDR3 is TGCAGTGCTAGTGATGGAACTAGCGGAACGCAGTATTTT. This encodes CSASDGTSGTQYF.

The chain employs TRBV7-9 and TRBJ1-4, with D maybe TRBD1 (6 bases). From germline, CDR1 is SEHNR and CDR2 FQNEAQ (reference sequence). The CDR3 spans 13 residues. Trimming removed 1 base from V and 8 bases from J, with 8 bases in between. The CDR3 region is CASSLGGAEKLFF. CDR3 coding DNA: TGTGCCAGCAGCTTAGGGGGGGCAGAAAAACTGTTTTTT.

The chain employs TRBV24-1 and TRBJ2-2; TRBD1 matches at 11 bases. The germline V gene encodes CDR1 KGHDR and CDR2 SFDVKD. V trimming: 5 bases; J trimming: 6 bases; junction bases outside the gene matches: 1. The CDR3 totals 14 residues. DNA of the CDR3: TGTGCCACCAGTGGGACAGGGGGCCCCGGGGAGCTGTTTTTT. Amino acid sequence: CATSGTGGPGELFF.

This chain links TRBV27 with TRBJ1-5, with D hard to call. Germline lookup yields CDR1 MNHEY and CDR2 SMNVEV (reference sequence). Trimming pared 3 bases from V and 2 bases from J, leaving 8 bases between. CDR3 length: 14 amino acids. The CDR3, as DNA: TGTGCCAGCAGTTTTAGCACCGGCAATCAGCCCCAGCATTTT. It is translated as CASSFSTGNQPQHF.

CDR3: CASSQFTWGGSGAEAFF. For the CDR3, the DNA is TGTGCCAGCAGCCAATTTACCTGGGGGGGATCTGGGGCTGAAGCTTTCTTT. This rearrangement joins TRBV3-1 (or the pseudogene TRBV3-2) to TRBJ1-1; D possibly corresponds to TRBD1 (5 bases). V lost 2 bases to trimming and J lost 6 bases, with 22 bases between them. CDR1 is LGHDT and CDR2 is YNNKEL in the germline V gene (reference sequence). The CDR3 sequence is 17 residues long.

V gene TRBV2 combines with J gene TRBJ1-1, with 7 bases lining up with TRBD1. Trimming removed 5 bases from V and 6 bases from J; junction bases left unmatched: 12. This CDR3 spans 15 amino acids. From germline, CDR1 is SNHLY and CDR2 FYNNEI. The DNA for the CDR3 is TGTGCCAGCAGTAGTCGACAGGGATGGGACTCTGAAGCTTTCTTT. Encoded protein: CASSSRQGWDSEAFF.

This clone showed up just a few times. The gene calls are TRBV30 and TRBJ2-7, with D unclear. The CDR3 sequence is 14 residues long. CDR1 is GTSNPN, CDR2 SVGIG, per germline (reference sequence). The ends were cut back, 4 bases at V and 4 bases at J, with 17 bases in the middle. CDR3 bases: TGTGCCTGGACCCAGGAACCGAAAATTTACGAGCAGTACTTC. It codes for CAWTQEPKIYEQYF.

The rearrangement uses TRBV30 and TRBJ2-1, with unresolved D. From germline, CDR1 is GTSNPN and CDR2 SVGIG (reference sequence). V was clipped by 4 bases and J by 5 bases, with 12 bases between them. The CDR3 spans 13 residues. The CDR3 coding sequence is TGTGCCTGGACCCATGCCCCCCACAATGAGCAGTTCTTC. This translates into CAWTHAPHNEQFF.

The chain combines TRBV28 with TRBJ1-2, with D perhaps matching TRBD1 (6 bases). V gave up 6 bases and J gave up 4 bases, with 12 bases separating them. Germline CDR1 reads MDHEN; CDR2 reads SYDVKM. The CDR3 is 13 residues long. CDR3 DNA: TGTGCCAGCAGCCAGGGGAGGGCCTATGGCTACACCTTC. It translates to CASSQGRAYGYTF.

The chain couples TRBV6-1 to TRBJ1-3; 7 bases align to TRBD1. This CDR3 is built from 15 residues. Germline V lookup: CDR1 MNHNS, CDR2 SASEGT. The J segment lost 2 bases and the V segment lost 3 bases, leaving 4 bases of the junction unmatched. The CDR3 nucleotides are TGTGCCAGCAGTGAGATTGGGACAGCTGGAAACACCATATATTTT. Translating gives CASSEIGTAGNTIYF.

The V call is TRBV9, the J call TRBJ1-5; no reliable D call. The CDR3 is made up of 14 amino acids. Germline V gene lookup returns CDR1 SGDLS and CDR2 YYNGEE. V was trimmed by 7 bases and J by 6 bases, leaving 17 bases between them. CDR3 sequence: CASSDPGFGQPQHF. As DNA, the CDR3 is TGTGCCAGCTCCGACCCAGGATTCGGTCAGCCCCAGCATTTT.

The chain employs TRBV3-1 (or the pseudogene TRBV3-2) and TRBJ2-7, with 12 nucleotides matching TRBD2. V lost 7 bases to trimming and J lost 7 bases; unmatched junction nucleotides: 11. The CDR3 spans 15 residues. Germline CDR1 reads LGHDT; CDR2 reads YNNKEL (reference sequence). The CDR3 DNA is TGTGCCAGCACCCGGACTAGCGGGACCTTTGGAGAGCAGTACTTC. Its translation: CASTRTSGTFGEQYF.

This clone has just a few counts. This rearrangement joins TRBV4-1 to TRBJ2-1; no reliable D call. Germline V gene sequence: CDR1 MGHRA, CDR2 YSYEKL. CDR3 length: 18 amino acids. V was pared by 0 bases and J by 2 bases, with 17 bases between. The CDR3 sequence: CASSQDSVARTTYNEQFF. DNA for the CDR3: TGCGCCAGCAGCCAAGACTCGGTCGCCAGAACAACCTACAATGAGCAGTTCTTC.

This chain connects TRBV5-6 to TRBJ2-3; no firm D call. The V gene lost 0 bases and the J gene lost 2 bases, with 10 bases spanning the gap. Germline-derived CDR1 and CDR2 are SGHDT and YYEEEE. The CDR3 is 15 amino acids. The CDR3 spells CASSLAQIYTDTQYF. Written as DNA, the CDR3 is TGTGCCAGCAGCTTGGCCCAGATCTACACAGATACGCAGTATTTT.

This chain joins TRBV18 and TRBJ1-6; 7 positions agree with TRBD1. The germline gives CDR1 KGHSH, CDR2 LQKENI. V shed 5 bases, J shed 4 bases, and the junction held 8 bases outside the gene matches. This CDR3 spans 16 amino acids. The CDR3 spells CASSDRVSLYNSPLHF. CDR3 coding DNA: TGTGCCAGCTCAGACAGGGTTTCCCTTTATAATTCACCCCTCCACTTT. Together with reference TRBV18 and TRBJ1-6, the CDR3 gives the full variable domain: NAGVMQNPRHLVRRRGQEARLRCSPMKGHSHVYWYRQLPEEGLKFMVYLQKENIIDESGMPKERFSAEFPKEGPSILRIQQVVRGDSAAYFCASSDRVSLYNSPLHFGNGTRLTVT.

The chain uses TRBV14 and TRBJ2-5, with a possible D match to TRBD1 (6 bases). The V gene lost 3 bases and the J gene lost 1 base, with 18 bases spanning the gap. Germline V gene data show CDR1 as SGHDN and CDR2 as FVKESK. There are 17 residues in the CDR3. Here the CDR3 DNA reads TGTGCCAGCAGCCACCGAAGCGGCAGGGGAACCCAAGAGACCCAGTACTTC. It is translated as CASSHRSGRGTQETQYF.

This sequence joins TRBV3-1 (or the pseudogene TRBV3-2) and TRBJ2-2, with TRBD2 identical over 9 bases. Germline values: CDR1 LGHDT, CDR2 YNNKEL (reference sequence). The CDR3 contains 16 residues. Trimming took 2 bases from V and 4 from J; bases not matched to a gene: 5. For the CDR3, the DNA is TGTGCCAGCAGCCAAAGGGGCGGGAGGGCCACCGGGGAGCTGTTTTTT. Its translation is CASSQRGGRATGELFF.

This clone was counted between two and nine times. This chain links TRBV6-2 or TRBV6-3 with TRBJ2-1, with 8 bases identical to TRBD2. The CDR3 runs 14 residues. Germline lookup yields CDR1 MNHEY and CDR2 SVGEGT. V gave up 0 bases and J gave up 12 bases; unmatched junction bases: 7. CDR3 loop: CASSYSGTSGSQFF. The CDR3 DNA sequence: TGTGCCAGCAGTTACTCAGGGACTAGTGGCTCGCAGTTCTTC.

This clone was seen only a few times. The rearrangement links TRBV30 to TRBJ2-2, with a tentative D call TRBD1 (7 bases). This CDR3 has 14 residues. Germline values: CDR1 GTSNPN, CDR2 SVGIG (reference sequence). V lost 3 bases to trimming and J lost 5 bases, with 13 bases between them. In DNA form, the CDR3 reads TGTGCCTGGAGCGAGACAGGGAGGACCGGGGAGCTGTTTTTT. Its translation is CAWSETGRTGELFF.

The CDR3 bases are TGTGCCAGCAGCCAAGATCCTGCCGGGCTTGGGCAGCCCCAGCATTTT. The encoded protein is CASSQDPAGLGQPQHF. The chain has TRBV3-1 (or the pseudogene TRBV3-2) and TRBJ1-5, with D uncertain. CDR3 size: 16 residues. The V end was cut by 0 bases, the J end by 7 bases, with 16 bases between. CDR1 and CDR2 from the germline V gene are LGHDT and YNNKEL (reference sequence).

CDR3 sequence reads: CASSYEGLVGHEQYF. The DNA for the CDR3 is TGTGCCAGCAGTTACGAGGGACTAGTTGGCCACGAGCAGTACTTC. The chain has TRBV6-2 or TRBV6-3 and TRBJ2-7, with 8 bases that match TRBD2. CDR1 is MNHEY and CDR2 is SVGEGT in the germline V gene. The ends lost 2 bases at V and 5 bases at J; junction bases unmatched: 8. The CDR3 consists of 15 residues.

This clone was counted only a few times. V is TRBV14 and J is TRBJ2-3; D might be TRBD2 (6 bases). This CDR3 is 15 amino acids long. V was pared by 6 bases and J by 4 bases, with 17 bases between. Germline V CDR1 and CDR2: SGHDN, FVKESK. The CDR3 spells CASSPGLRGADTQYF. CDR3 DNA: TGTGCCAGCAGTCCCGGACTAAGGGGCGCAGATACGCAGTATTTT.

This chain uses TRBV15 with TRBJ2-2, with TRBD1 as a possible D gene (6 bases). Germline V gene sequence: CDR1 LNHNV, CDR2 YYDKDF (reference sequence). Trimming removed 4 bases at V and 3 bases at J, with 15 bases between. This CDR3 is 16 amino acids long. The CDR3 sequence is CATSNPRGIDTGELFF. The CDR3 DNA reads TGTGCCACCAGCAACCCCAGGGGCATTGACACCGGGGAGCTGTTTTTT.

This clone appeared a single time. The genes are TRBV6-1 and TRBJ2-6; D gene uncertain. Per the germline V gene, CDR1 is MNHNS and CDR2 is SASEGT. The CDR3 totals 15 residues. Trimming cost V 3 bases and J 0 bases, with 6 bases left between them. The chain's CDR3 is CASSDSPSGANVLTF. CDR3 DNA: TGTGCCAGCAGTGATAGCCCCTCTGGGGCCAACGTCCTGACTTTC.